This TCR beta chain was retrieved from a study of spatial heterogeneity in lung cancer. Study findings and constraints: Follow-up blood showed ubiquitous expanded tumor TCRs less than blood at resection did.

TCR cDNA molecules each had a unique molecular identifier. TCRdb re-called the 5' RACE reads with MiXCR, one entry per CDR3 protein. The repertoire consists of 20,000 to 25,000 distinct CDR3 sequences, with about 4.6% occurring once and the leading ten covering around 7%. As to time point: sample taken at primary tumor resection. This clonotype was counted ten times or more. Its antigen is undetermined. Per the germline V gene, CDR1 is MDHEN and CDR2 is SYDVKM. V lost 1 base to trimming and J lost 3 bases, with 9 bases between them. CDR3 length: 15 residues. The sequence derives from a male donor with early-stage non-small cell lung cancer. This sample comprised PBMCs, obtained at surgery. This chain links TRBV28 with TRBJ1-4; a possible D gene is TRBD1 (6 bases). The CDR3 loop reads CASSLSRTANEKLFF. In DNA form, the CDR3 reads TGTGCCAGCAGTTTATCTCGGACAGCTAATGAAAAACTGTTTTTT.